The source of this TCR beta chain is a study of glioma-infiltrating T cells. The iRepertoire nested amplicon-rescue multiplex PCR amplified TCR alpha and beta CDR3s from RNA. TCRdb processed the multiplex PCR reads anew with MiXCR; each CDR3 protein has one entry. Of about 130,000 distinct CDR3 sequences listed, about 22% are singletons. The CDR3 spans 13 residues. Between the trimmed V and J ends, which lost 7 bases and 8 bases, there was a span of 15 bases. Germline lookup yields CDR1 LNHDA and CDR2 SQIVND (reference sequence). The receptor's source is a human donor with low-grade glioma or glioblastoma, undergoing nonglioma brain surgery, or in good health (not recorded which). The sequencing sample was made of glioma tissue, nonneoplastic brain tissue, or PBMCs (not recorded which). This chain links TRBV19 with TRBJ1-3; TRBD1 is a possible D gene (5 bases). The CDR3 DNA follows: TGTGCCAGTAATGGGGCTCGGGGTTACACCATATATTTT. Residues: CASNGARGYTIYF.